The 27 T cell receptor beta chains given below trace back to one sample, sequenced in a study of Ad26.COV2.S vaccination and SARS-CoV-2 variants. The sample's treatment: 19 received Ad26.COV2.S at low or high dose, single or two shots; 5 received placebo; per-sample allocation not given. Samples came from day 63 after the first vaccine or placebo injection. Libraries were prepared by immunoSEQ multiplex PCR; TCRdb keeps only in-frame clonotypes and omits some of them. The data hold more than 300,000 clones, with roughly 90% observed a single time. The sample was peripheral blood, taken in a trial of Ad26.COV2.S vaccine versus placebo. The source is a person between 18 and 60 years old who received the Ad26.COV2.S COVID-19 vaccine or a placebo.

The chain employs TRBV4-3 and TRBJ2-5, with D uncertain. Germline-derived CDR1 and CDR2 are LGHNA and YSLEER. The V end lost 6 bases, the J end lost 3 bases, and 20 bases lay between the germline ends. This CDR3 contains 16 residues. CDR3 protein: CASSQSPGSTEETQYF. As DNA, the CDR3 is TGCGCCAGCAGTCAGAGCCCGGGCAGTACCGAAGAGACCCAGTACTTC.

This chain links TRBV7-9 with TRBJ2-1, with no clear D. Germline V gene lookup returns CDR1 SEHNR and CDR2 FQNEAQ (reference sequence). This CDR3 region has 14 residues. V lost 4 bases, J lost 3 bases, and 10 bases lay in between. CDR3 bases: TGTGCCAGCAGCTCGACCGACCGCTACAATGAGCAGTTCTTC. Translation gives CASSSTDRYNEQFF.

The chain couples TRBV11-2 to TRBJ1-1; D ambiguous. Trimming left V 0 bases short and J 7 bases short, with 6 bases between. The CDR3 consists of 12 residues. Germline CDR1 and CDR2: SGHAT and FQNNGV. CDR3 sequence: CASSLDSFEAFF. The DNA for the CDR3 is TGTGCCAGCAGCTTAGACTCCTTTGAAGCTTTCTTT.

The V call is TRBV7-8, the J call TRBJ2-5; D is unclear. CDR3 length: 14 amino acids. Trimming took off 5 bases at V and 5 bases at J, with 15 bases between the two ends. In germline, CDR1 is SGHVS, CDR2 FQNEAQ. CDR3 sequence: CASSPTDPRETQYF. The CDR3 region has the DNA TGTGCCAGCAGCCCCACCGACCCGCGGGAGACCCAGTACTTC.

V gene TRBV9 combines with J gene TRBJ2-1; 10 nucleotides match TRBD2. This CDR3 region has 16 residues. J lost 12 bases, V lost 0 bases, and 12 bases had no gene match. In germline, CDR1 is SGDLS, CDR2 YYNGEE. The DNA for the CDR3 is TGTGCCAGCAGCGTAGGGGCCGGGATAGCGGGAGGCGGGCAGTTCTTC. Amino acids: CASSVGAGIAGGGQFF.

Only one count was recorded for this clone. J is TRBJ2-3 and V is TRBV7-2, with D possibly being TRBD1 (5 bases). The length of the CDR3 is 15 residues. Germline values: CDR1 SGHTA, CDR2 FQGNSA. V gave up 1 base and J gave up 4 bases, with 12 bases separating them. CDR3 in DNA: TGTGCCAGCAGCTTAGAGACAGTTAGGGCAGATACGCAGTATTTT. Translated: CASSLETVRADTQYF. Together with reference TRBV7-2 and TRBJ2-3, the CDR3 gives the full variable domain: GAGVSQSPSNKVTEKGKDVELRCDPISGHTALYWYRQSLGQGLEFLIYFQGNSAPDKSGLPSDRFSAERTGGSVSTLTIQRTQQEDSAVYLCASSLETVRADTQYFGPGTRLTVL.

The CDR3 loop reads CASSAMGVNTEAFF. The CDR3 bases are TGTGCCAGCAGCGCAATGGGAGTGAACACTGAAGCTTTCTTT. The genes are TRBV7-8 and TRBJ1-1, with D uncertain. V was pared by 5 bases and J by 0 bases, with 10 bases between. CDR1 is SGHVS, CDR2 FQNEAQ, per germline. This CDR3 is built from 14 residues.

This clone appeared a few times. This chain links TRBV27 with TRBJ1-2, with D unclear. Germline V gives CDR1 MNHEY, CDR2 SMNVEV (reference sequence). There are 13 residues in the CDR3. Deletions cut 8 bases from V and 7 bases from J, with 17 bases between. CDR3 amino acids: CASGRAQISGYTF. CDR3 DNA sequence: TGTGCCAGCGGTCGAGCACAGATTTCTGGCTACACCTTC.

The V and J genes are TRBV28 and TRBJ2-2, with D tentatively TRBD1 (6 bases). This CDR3 is 15 amino acids long. CDR1 is MDHEN, CDR2 SYDVKM, per germline. V shed 6 bases and J shed 0 bases, with 11 bases lying between them. CDR3 nucleotides: TGTGCCAGCAGCCTACAGGGAACGAACACCGGGGAGCTGTTTTTT. It is translated as CASSLQGTNTGELFF.

The chain uses TRBV3-1 (or the pseudogene TRBV3-2) and TRBJ1-3; no clear D gene. The V gene lost 0 bases and the J gene lost 0 bases, with 12 bases spanning the gap. CDR1 is LGHDT and CDR2 is YNNKEL in the germline V gene (reference sequence). The CDR3 runs 17 residues. Here the CDR3 reads CASSQDLTKPSGNTIYF. CDR3 bases: TGTGCCAGCAGCCAAGATCTCACCAAACCCTCTGGAAACACCATATATTTT.

The V and J genes are TRBV7-3 and TRBJ2-1, with D possibly being TRBD1 (5 bases). The CDR3 extends over 13 amino acids. CDR1 SGHTA and CDR2 FQGTGA come from the germline V gene. With 5 bases removed from V and 7 bases from J, the gap between germline ends came to 12 bases. The CDR3 nucleotides are TGTGCCAGCAGCGAACGGACAACTAATGAGCAGTTCTTC. Amino acids: CASSERTTNEQFF.

This chain's CDR3 is CASSLEGPREAFF. The CDR3 DNA reads TGCGCCAGCAGCTTGGAGGGGCCCCGCGAAGCTTTCTTT. The chain uses TRBV5-1 and TRBJ1-1; possible D gene TRBD1, 5 bases. The CDR3 totals 13 residues. Germline V lookup: CDR1 SGHRS, CDR2 YFSETQ. V shed 0 bases and J shed 8 bases, with 11 bases lying between them.

This clone showed up just a few times. The chain combines TRBV6-6 with TRBJ1-5, with D possibly matching TRBD1 (6 bases). Trimming stripped 2 bases from V and 6 bases from J, with 11 bases between. The CDR3 is made up of 14 amino acids. Germline CDR1 is MNHNY and CDR2 is SVGAGI (reference sequence). CDR3 amino acids: CASSYPEGGQPQHF. CDR3 DNA sequence: TGTGCCAGCAGTTACCCTGAGGGGGGTCAGCCCCAGCATTTT.

Remarks on this clone: At one end the junction does not follow the germline gene, possibly because of a read error. The chain uses TRBV15 and TRBJ2-1, with 9 positions matching TRBD1. Germline V gene data show CDR1 as LNHNV and CDR2 as YYDKDF (reference sequence). This CDR3 contains 15 residues. Written as DNA, the CDR3 is TGTGCCACCAGCAGGGACAGGGGAATCCACAATGGGCAGTTCTTC. Translated, it gives CATSRDRGIHNGQFF.

This clone was picked up a small number of times. This chain joins TRBV2 and TRBJ2-3; no clear D. From germline, CDR1 is SNHLY and CDR2 FYNNEI. CDR3 length: 12 amino acids. The germline V and J ends were trimmed by 6 bases and 5 bases, with 9 bases remaining between them. CDR3 in DNA: TGTGCCAGCAGGAGGATGCGAGATACGCAGTATTTT. Protein: CASRRMRDTQYF.

The rearrangement joins TRBV4-1 to TRBJ2-7; 10 positions match TRBD1. Trimming removed 0 bases from V and 2 bases from J; junction bases left unmatched: 4. CDR1 and CDR2 (germline): MGHRA, YSYEKL. The CDR3 totals 16 residues. CDR3 nucleotide sequence: TGCGCCAGCAGCCAAGATGGCGGACAGGGGGCCTACGAGCAGTACTTC. It specifies CASSQDGGQGAYEQYF.

The chain recombines TRBV29-1 with TRBJ2-5, with 7 nucleotides matching TRBD1. The CDR3 totals 13 residues. The V and J ends lost 6 bases and 5 bases, in that order; junction bases with no gene match: 9. The germline CDR1 and CDR2 sequences are SQVTM and ANQGSEA. This chain's CDR3 is CSVSKGAGETQYF. As DNA, the CDR3 is TGCAGCGTGTCTAAGGGGGCAGGGGAGACCCAGTACTTC.

The rearrangement links TRBV28 to TRBJ2-1; the match to TRBD2 covers 10 bases. CDR1 MDHEN and CDR2 SYDVKM come from the germline V gene. This CDR3 is 15 amino acids long. V dropped 5 bases and J dropped 4; count of bases not matched to a gene: 5. CDR3 loop: CASSRGLAEYNEQFF. CDR3 nucleotide sequence: TGTGCCAGCAGTCGAGGACTAGCGGAATACAATGAGCAGTTCTTC.

This chain joins TRBV12-3 or TRBV12-4 and TRBJ2-2; D may be TRBD1 (6 bases). CDR3 size: 12 residues. The ends were cut back, 7 bases at V and 3 bases at J, with 6 bases in the middle. The CDR3 loop is CASTGDTGELFF. The CDR3, as DNA: TGTGCCAGCACAGGGGACACCGGGGAGCTGTTTTTT.

CDR3 region: CASSQDLVAGGPETQYF. CDR3 coding DNA: TGTGCCAGCAGCCAAGATTTAGTAGCGGGAGGGCCGGAGACCCAGTACTTC. V is TRBV3-1 (or the pseudogene TRBV3-2) and J is TRBJ2-5, with TRBD2 identical over 11 bases. CDR3 length: 17 residues. Unmatched junction bases numbered 8, after V lost 0 bases and J lost 5 bases. Per germline, CDR1 LGHDT and CDR2 YNNKEL (reference sequence).

The gene calls are TRBV2 and TRBJ2-7; TRBD1 matches 8 bases. Looked up from germline, CDR1 is SNHLY and CDR2 is FYNNEI. Trimming took 1 base from V and 3 from J; bases not matched to a gene: 2. The CDR3 loop spans 14 amino acids. Written as DNA, the CDR3 is TGTGCCAGCAGTGAAGGGACAGGGCACTACGAGCAGTACTTC. Its translation: CASSEGTGHYEQYF.

Note on this clone: Other nucleotide sequences from this sample produce the same CDR3. This rearrangement joins TRBV7-2 to TRBJ2-7; D remains ambiguous. The CDR3 is 12 residues long. Germline V lookup: CDR1 SGHTA, CDR2 FQGNSA. V dropped 4 bases and J dropped 0 bases, with 4 bases sitting between them. The CDR3 nucleotides are TGTGCCAGCAGCTCGAGCTCCTACGAGCAGTACTTC. As protein: CASSSSSYEQYF.

This clone has a handful of counts. V is TRBV4-2 and J is TRBJ2-4; possibly TRBD2 for D (7 bases). With 3 bases removed from V and 3 bases from J, the gap between germline ends came to 18 bases. CDR3 length: 17 residues. CDR1 and CDR2 from the germline V gene are LGHNA and YNFKEQ. The CDR3 reads CASSHYLAGANKNIQYF. The DNA for the CDR3 is TGTGCCAGCAGCCATTATCTTGCGGGGGCAAACAAAAACATTCAGTACTTC.

This chain connects TRBV30 to TRBJ1-6; D gene ambiguous. The germline gives CDR1 GTSNPN, CDR2 SVGIG (reference sequence). CDR3 size: 15 residues. V was cut by 0 bases and J by 8 bases, with 14 bases left in between. This CDR3 is CAWSVGRLRDSPLHF. CDR3 sequence (DNA): TGTGCCTGGAGTGTGGGCCGCCTTAGGGATTCACCCCTCCACTTT.

The chain links TRBV4-3 to TRBJ1-3; D ambiguous. Germline V gene lookup returns CDR1 LGHNA and CDR2 YSLEER. V shed 0 bases and J shed 0 bases, with 15 bases lying between them. CDR3 length: 18 amino acids. CDR3 coding DNA: TGCGCCAGCAGCCAAGAGAGATATTCTGCCCTCTCTGGAAACACCATATATTTT. It encodes CASSQERYSALSGNTIYF.

This clone was seen only once. This chain connects TRBV3-1 (or the pseudogene TRBV3-2) to TRBJ1-5, with D hard to call. This CDR3 has 16 amino acids. In germline, CDR1 is LGHDT, CDR2 YNNKEL (reference sequence). The V end was cut by 1 base, the J end by 1 base, with 11 bases between. In DNA form, the CDR3 reads TGTGCCAGCAGCCAAGGGGCTGTACTCAGCAATCAGCCCCAGCATTTT. Protein sequence: CASSQGAVLSNQPQHF.

The chain combines TRBV10-1 with TRBJ1-1; 8 positions agree with TRBD1. The length of the CDR3 is 14 residues. Germline values: CDR1 WNHNN, CDR2 SYGVQD (reference sequence). V lost 5 bases and J lost 0; bases outside the gene matches: 2. CDR3 DNA: TGCGCCAGCAGTTCGACAGGGGTGAACACTGAAGCTTTCTTT. This sequence encodes CASSSTGVNTEAFF.